The clone carrying this T cell receptor beta chain was seen just once. TCRdb's table, derived via immunoSEQ multiplex PCR, lists solely in-frame clones and lacks some. The sample records some 120,000 clones, roughly 86% being singletons. The sample comes from a study of blood T cell repertoires in COVID-19. The sample consisted of peripheral blood. The clonotype originates from a human donor in a cohort sampled during active COVID-19.

The CDR3 loop is CASSSPGQGWFEAFF. CDR3 bases: TGTGCCAGCAGTTCCCCGGGACAGGGATGGTTCGAAGCTTTCTTT. V usage is TRBV28 and J usage is TRBJ1-1; TRBD1 matches 9 bases. This CDR3 has 15 amino acids. Germline loops: CDR1 MDHEN, CDR2 SYDVKM. V lost 4 bases to trimming and J lost 8 bases; unmatched junction nucleotides: 11.